The 15 T cell receptor beta chains reported below all come from one sample, sequenced in a study of OX40 agonist ivuxolimab in advanced cancers. Library creation used the immunoSEQ multiplex PCR assay. This is the immuneACCESS table as TCRdb keeps it, with only in-frame sequences that have V and J called. A part of the clones is gone; compared with another copy, unresolved V genes explain less than half, and the rest is unexplained. The sample has tens of thousands of clones on record, approximately 70% of them singletons. Approximately 18% of the sample is in the top ten clones. This material consisted of CD4+ or CD8+ T cells sorted from blood, taken in a trial of the OX40 agonist ivuxolimab. Every receptor here comes from an adult with an advanced solid tumor such as melanoma, head and neck, liver or kidney cancer.

The chain is built from TRBV28 and TRBJ2-7; TRBD1 aligns across 7 bases. The V gene end was trimmed by 4 bases and the J gene end by 6 bases; junction bases not matched to a gene: 3. The germline V gene has CDR1 MDHEN and CDR2 SYDVKM. This CDR3 region has 12 residues. The CDR3 bases are TGTGCCAGCAGTTCCACAGGGGCCGAGCAGTACTTC. Encoded protein: CASSSTGAEQYF.

The chain combines TRBV7-9 with TRBJ2-2; weak D call: TRBD2 (5 bases). The germline V gene has CDR1 SEHNR and CDR2 FQNEAQ (reference sequence). V lost 5 bases to trimming and J lost 4 bases, with 14 bases between them. This CDR3 is 15 amino acids long. CDR3 loop: CASSPRTDGTGELFF. CDR3 in DNA: TGTGCCAGCAGCCCACGGACTGATGGCACCGGGGAGCTGTTTTTT.

The chain uses TRBV28 and TRBJ1-3; D uncertain. Trimming shortened V by 9 bases and J by 2 bases, and 11 bases separated the two germline ends. CDR1 and CDR2 from the germline V gene are MDHEN and SYDVKM. The CDR3 length is 13 residues. This CDR3 reads CASSKYTGNTIYF. The CDR3, as DNA: TGTGCCAGTAGCAAGTATACTGGAAACACCATATATTTT.

The table lists this clone with a count of one. The chain has TRBV6-6 and TRBJ1-1; D is perhaps TRBD1 (5 bases). The CDR3 runs to 15 residues. CDR1 and CDR2 from the germline V gene are MNHNY and SVGAGI (reference sequence). The germline V and J ends were trimmed by 4 bases and 1 base, with 13 bases remaining between them. The CDR3 DNA reads TGTGCCAGCAGTTCCACGGGGCCTCGGAACACTGAAGCTTTCTTT. It specifies CASSSTGPRNTEAFF.

V is TRBV28 and J is TRBJ1-5; no reliable D call. This CDR3 contains 14 residues. Per the germline V gene, CDR1 is MDHEN and CDR2 is SYDVKM. V dropped 3 bases and J dropped 5 bases, with 11 bases sitting between them. The CDR3 sequence is CASSLVELHQPQHF. The CDR3, as DNA: TGTGCCAGCAGTTTGGTGGAACTACATCAGCCCCAGCATTTT.

In its sample, this clone ranks as medium-sized. The chain joins TRBV9 to TRBJ2-7; D gene unclear. Trimming stripped 4 bases from V and 1 base from J, with 9 bases between. Germline CDR1 is SGDLS and CDR2 is YYNGEE. The CDR3 totals 13 residues. CDR3 region: CASSPGVSYEQYF. The CDR3 DNA follows: TGTGCCAGCAGCCCTGGGGTGTCCTACGAGCAGTACTTC.

V and J are TRBV6-5 and TRBJ1-5; 8 bases line up with TRBD1. V lost 6 bases to trimming and J lost 9 bases; unmatched junction nucleotides: 10. The CDR3 is 14 residues long. CDR1 and CDR2 from the germline V gene are MNHEY and SVGAGI. The DNA for the CDR3 is TGTGCCAGCAGCGGACAGGGTGCGGCGATGCCCCAGCATTTT. Translated, it gives CASSGQGAAMPQHF.

The chain carries TRBV11-2 and TRBJ1-1; 7 bases match TRBD1. Germline V gene sequence: CDR1 SGHAT, CDR2 FQNNGV. This CDR3 comprises 15 residues. J gave up 4 bases and V 6 bases, and 11 bases lay outside the gene matches. CDR3 DNA: TGTGCCAGCAGGCTGGGACAGATTAGGAGCACTGAAGCTTTCTTT. This codes for CASRLGQIRSTEAFF.

The chain joins TRBV4-2 to TRBJ2-7; 10 positions match TRBD1. The germline V gene encodes CDR1 LGHNA and CDR2 YNFKEQ. Unmatched junction bases numbered 8, after V lost 5 bases and J lost 4 bases. This CDR3 has 15 amino acids. The chain's CDR3 is CASSSAGTGDYEQYF. In nucleotides, the CDR3 is TGTGCCAGCAGCTCGGCCGGGACAGGGGATTACGAGCAGTACTTC.

The chain recombines TRBV9 with TRBJ2-2, with D unclear. Germline V gene sequence: CDR1 SGDLS, CDR2 YYNGEE. V lost 0 bases to trimming and J lost 0 bases, with 6 bases between them. The CDR3 consists of 15 residues. In DNA, the CDR3 is TGTGCCAGCAGCGTAGGCAGCACGAACACCGGGGAGCTGTTTTTT. Its protein product is CASSVGSTNTGELFF.

The V call is TRBV30, the J call TRBJ1-1; possibly TRBD1 for D (6 bases). The CDR3 runs 13 residues. V shed 1 base and J shed 5 bases, with 11 bases lying between them. Per germline, CDR1 GTSNPN and CDR2 SVGIG (reference sequence). The DNA of the CDR3 is TGTGCCTGGAGTGATAGGGGGGGAACTGAAGCTTTCTTT. This translates into CAWSDRGGTEAFF.

The V and J genes are TRBV7-8 and TRBJ2-5, with 13 bases that match TRBD2. Germline-derived CDR1 and CDR2 are SGHVS and FQNEAQ. The trim removed 5 bases at V and 7 bases at J, leaving 7 bases unmatched. This CDR3 contains 15 residues. CDR3 nucleotide sequence: TGTGCCAGCAGCCCAGGACTAGCGGGGGTCGGGACCCAGTACTTC. It specifies CASSPGLAGVGTQYF.

The rearrangement links TRBV7-2 to TRBJ2-7; TRBD1 matches at 8 bases. The CDR3 covers 15 residues. Germline V lookup: CDR1 SGHTA, CDR2 FQGNSA. The V gene end was trimmed by 1 base and the J gene end by 5 bases; junction bases not matched to a gene: 7. This CDR3 is CASSLERQGTNEQYF. The DNA for the CDR3 is TGTGCCAGCAGCTTAGAGAGACAGGGGACAAACGAGCAGTACTTC.

V gene TRBV11-1 combines with J gene TRBJ2-7; TRBD2 is a possible D gene (6 bases). Between the trimmed V and J ends, which lost 2 bases and 4 bases, there was a span of 12 bases. Germline CDR1 reads SGHAT; CDR2 reads FQDESV (reference sequence). The CDR3 has 14 amino acids. The DNA for the CDR3 is TGTGCCAGCAGCTTACGGGGGAATCATTACGAGCAGTACTTC. Translation gives CASSLRGNHYEQYF.

The chain recombines TRBV9 with TRBJ2-3; D remains ambiguous. Trimming removed 0 bases from V and 1 base from J, with 9 bases in between. The germline V gene has CDR1 SGDLS and CDR2 YYNGEE. The CDR3 sequence is 15 residues long. CDR3 bases: TGTGCCAGCAGCGTAGGGGGAAAAGGCACAGATACGCAGTATTTT. Its protein product is CASSVGGKGTDTQYF.